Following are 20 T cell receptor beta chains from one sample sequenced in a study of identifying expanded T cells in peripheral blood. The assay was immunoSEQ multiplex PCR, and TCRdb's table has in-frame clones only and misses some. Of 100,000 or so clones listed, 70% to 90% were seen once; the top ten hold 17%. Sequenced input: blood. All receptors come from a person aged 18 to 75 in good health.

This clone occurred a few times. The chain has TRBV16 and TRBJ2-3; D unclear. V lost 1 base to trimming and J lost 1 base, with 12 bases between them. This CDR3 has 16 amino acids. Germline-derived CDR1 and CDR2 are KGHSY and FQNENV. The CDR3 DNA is TGTGCCAGCAGCCAATGGGATTCCACCCGCACAGATACGCAGTATTTT. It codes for CASSQWDSTRTDTQYF.

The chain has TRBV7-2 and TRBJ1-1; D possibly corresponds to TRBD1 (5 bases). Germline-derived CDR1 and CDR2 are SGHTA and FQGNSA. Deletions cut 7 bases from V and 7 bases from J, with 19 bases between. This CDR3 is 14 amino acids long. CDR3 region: CASTSTAGEVEAFF. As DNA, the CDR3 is TGTGCCAGCACCTCAACGGCGGGGGAGGTTGAAGCTTTCTTT.

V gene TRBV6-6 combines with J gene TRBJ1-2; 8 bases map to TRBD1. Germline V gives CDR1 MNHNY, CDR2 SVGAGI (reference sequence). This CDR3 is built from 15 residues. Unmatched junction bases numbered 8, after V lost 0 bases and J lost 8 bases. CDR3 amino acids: CASSYSDRDVEGYTF. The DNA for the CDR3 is TGTGCCAGCAGTTACTCGGACAGGGATGTCGAAGGCTACACCTTC.

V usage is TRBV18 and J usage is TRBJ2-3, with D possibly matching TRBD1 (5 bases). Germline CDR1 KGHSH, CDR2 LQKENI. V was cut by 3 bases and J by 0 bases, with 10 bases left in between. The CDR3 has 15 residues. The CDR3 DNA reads TGTGCCAGCTCACCCCTAAGGGGAAGCACAGATACGCAGTATTTT. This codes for CASSPLRGSTDTQYF.

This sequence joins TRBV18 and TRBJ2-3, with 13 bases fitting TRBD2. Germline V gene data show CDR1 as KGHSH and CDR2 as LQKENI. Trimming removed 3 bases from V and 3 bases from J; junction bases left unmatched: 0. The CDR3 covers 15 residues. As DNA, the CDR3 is TGTGCCAGCTCACCGACTAGCGGGGGGACAGATACGCAGTATTTT. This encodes CASSPTSGGTDTQYF.

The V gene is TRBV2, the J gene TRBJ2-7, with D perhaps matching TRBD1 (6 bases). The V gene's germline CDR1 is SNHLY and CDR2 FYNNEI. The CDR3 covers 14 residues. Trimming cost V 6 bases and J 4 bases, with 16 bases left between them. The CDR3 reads CASRDSVGGYEQYF. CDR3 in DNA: TGTGCCAGCAGGGACAGCGTAGGCGGGTACGAGCAGTACTTC.

The CDR3 loop is CASSNYREAQYF. As DNA, the CDR3 is TGTGCCAGCAGCAACTACAGGGAAGCGCAGTACTTC. The chain has TRBV6-5 and TRBJ2-7; D is possibly TRBD1 (6 bases). The CDR3 loop spans 12 amino acids. From germline, CDR1 is MNHEY and CDR2 SVGAGI. Trimming took 6 bases from V and 9 from J, leaving 15 bases between them.

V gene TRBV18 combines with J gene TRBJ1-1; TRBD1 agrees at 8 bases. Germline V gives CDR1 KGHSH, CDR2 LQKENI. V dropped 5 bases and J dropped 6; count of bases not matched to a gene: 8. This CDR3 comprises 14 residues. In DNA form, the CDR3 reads TGTGCCAGCTCATCTCAGGGGGCGCCAGCTGAAGCTTTCTTT. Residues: CASSSQGAPAEAFF.

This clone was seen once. As DNA, the CDR3 is TGTGCCAGTAGTACTTCGGGGCGGTGGAATGAGCAGTTCTTC. Encoded protein: CASSTSGRWNEQFF. The chain carries TRBV19 and TRBJ2-1; D is perhaps TRBD1 or TRBD2 (5 bases each). Trimming took 4 bases from V and 7 from J, leaving 14 bases between them. The germline CDR1 and CDR2 sequences are LNHDA and SQIVND (reference sequence). This CDR3 contains 14 residues.

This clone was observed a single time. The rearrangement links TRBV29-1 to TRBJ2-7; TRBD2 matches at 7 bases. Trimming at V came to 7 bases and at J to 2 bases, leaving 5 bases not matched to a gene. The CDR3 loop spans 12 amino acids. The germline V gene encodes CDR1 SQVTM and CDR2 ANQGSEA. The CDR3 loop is CSARESTYEQYF. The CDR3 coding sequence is TGCAGCGCGCGGGAGTCAACCTACGAGCAGTACTTC.

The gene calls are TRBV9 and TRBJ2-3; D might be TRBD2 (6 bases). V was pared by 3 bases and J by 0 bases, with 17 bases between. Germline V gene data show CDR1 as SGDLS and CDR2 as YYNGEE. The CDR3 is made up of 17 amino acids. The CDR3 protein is CASSAGLFYSSTDTQYF. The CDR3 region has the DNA TGTGCCAGCAGCGCGGGACTGTTCTATTCTAGCACAGATACGCAGTATTTT. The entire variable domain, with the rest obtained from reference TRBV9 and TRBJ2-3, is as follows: DSGVTQTPKHLITATGQRVTLRCSPRSGDLSVYWYQQSLDQGLQFLIQYYNGEERAKGNILERFSAQQFPDLHSELNLSSLELGDSALYFCASSAGLFYSSTDTQYFGPGTRLTVL.

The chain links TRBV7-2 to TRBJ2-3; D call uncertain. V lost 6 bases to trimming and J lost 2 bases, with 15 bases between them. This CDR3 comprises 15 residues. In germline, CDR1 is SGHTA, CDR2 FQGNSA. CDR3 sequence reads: CASSRNSGLTDTQYF. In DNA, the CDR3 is TGTGCCAGCAGTCGTAATTCGGGTCTCACAGATACGCAGTATTTT.

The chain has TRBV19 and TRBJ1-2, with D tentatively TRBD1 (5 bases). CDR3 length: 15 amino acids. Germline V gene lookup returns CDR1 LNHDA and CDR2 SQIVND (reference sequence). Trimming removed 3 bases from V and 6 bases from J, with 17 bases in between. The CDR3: CASSIPQGGQDGYTF. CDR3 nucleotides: TGTGCCAGTAGTATCCCCCAGGGAGGGCAGGATGGCTACACCTTC.

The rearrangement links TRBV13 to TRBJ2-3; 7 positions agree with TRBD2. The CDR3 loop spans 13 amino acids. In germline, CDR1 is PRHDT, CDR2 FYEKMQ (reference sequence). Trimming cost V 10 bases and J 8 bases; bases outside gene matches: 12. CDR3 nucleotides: TGTGCCACTGGGGAGGGATCCTGGGGTACGCAGTATTTT. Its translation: CATGEGSWGTQYF.

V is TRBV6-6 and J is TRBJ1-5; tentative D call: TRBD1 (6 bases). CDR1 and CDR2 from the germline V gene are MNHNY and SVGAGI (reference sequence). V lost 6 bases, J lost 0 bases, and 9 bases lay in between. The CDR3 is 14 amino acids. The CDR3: CASRWDTSNQPQHF. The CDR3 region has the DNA TGTGCCAGCAGATGGGACACTAGCAATCAGCCCCAGCATTTT.

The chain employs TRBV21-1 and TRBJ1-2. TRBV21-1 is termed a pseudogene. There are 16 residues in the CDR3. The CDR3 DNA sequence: TGTGCCAGCAGCCCGCCGTGGGGGGCCCCTACCTATGGCTACACCTTC. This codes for CASSPPWGAPTYGYTF.

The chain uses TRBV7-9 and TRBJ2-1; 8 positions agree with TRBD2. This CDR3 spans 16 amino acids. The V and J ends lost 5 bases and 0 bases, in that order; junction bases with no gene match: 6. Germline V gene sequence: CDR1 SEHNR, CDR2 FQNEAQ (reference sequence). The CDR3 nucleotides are TGTGCCAGCAGCGCCGTAGCGGGGAGCTCCTACAATGAGCAGTTCTTC. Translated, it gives CASSAVAGSSYNEQFF.

CDR3 bases: TGTGCCAGCAGCTTAGGGGCCCTTTGGCGGGGGACTAGCACAGATACGCAGTATTTT. Encoded protein: CASSLGALWRGTSTDTQYF. This sequence joins TRBV7-2 and TRBJ2-3; 7 bases map to TRBD2. The length of the CDR3 is 19 residues. Unmatched junction bases numbered 13, after V lost 1 base and J lost 0 bases. Germline-derived CDR1 and CDR2 are SGHTA and FQGNSA.

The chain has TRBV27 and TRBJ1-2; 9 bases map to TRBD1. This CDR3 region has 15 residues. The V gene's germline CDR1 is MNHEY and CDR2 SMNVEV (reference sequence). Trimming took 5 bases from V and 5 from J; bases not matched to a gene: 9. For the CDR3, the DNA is TGTGCCAGCAGTGTACACACCGGGACAGGGTATGGCTACACCTTC. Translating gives CASSVHTGTGYGYTF.

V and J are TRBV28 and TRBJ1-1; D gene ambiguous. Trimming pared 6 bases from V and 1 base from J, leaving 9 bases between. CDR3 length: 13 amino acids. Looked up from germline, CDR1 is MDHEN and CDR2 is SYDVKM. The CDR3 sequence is CASRTTANTEAFF. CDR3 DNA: TGTGCCAGCAGAACTACAGCGAACACTGAAGCTTTCTTT. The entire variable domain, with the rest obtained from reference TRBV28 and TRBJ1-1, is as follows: DVKVTQSSRYLVKRTGEKVFLECVQDMDHENMFWYRQDPGLGLRLIYFSYDVKMKEKGDIPEGYSVSREKKERFSLILESASTNQTSMYLCASRTTANTEAFFGQGTRLTVV.